Following are 5 T cell receptor beta chains from one sample sequenced in a study of human T cells and chemical hapten exposure. Time point described: pre-sensitization, week 0. Treatment reported: therapeutic diphenylcyclopropenone sensitization with weekly scalp DPC. Each CDR3 protein gets one entry after TCRdb re-called the RACE reads with MiXCR. The data show a few hundred thousand distinct CDR3 sequences, about 5% seen once. The specimen comprised whole blood, sampled in connection with sensitization to the hapten diphenylcyclopropenone (DPC). These receptors all come from a woman aged 18-29 years with alopecia areata. Some clones in this sample may be carry-over from other donors' samples.

This clonotype was counted at least ten times. The chain employs TRBV7-9 and TRBJ1-6, with D unclear. The V end lost 2 bases, the J end lost 14 bases, and 10 bases lay between the germline ends. The CDR3 runs 12 residues. Germline values: CDR1 SEHNR, CDR2 FQNEAQ (reference sequence). The CDR3 nucleotides read TGTGCCAGCAGCTTATATCGGCAAACCCTCCACTTT. Protein product: CASSLYRQTLHF.

The gene calls are TRBV6-5 and TRBJ2-1; D could derive from TRBD1 or TRBD2 (5 bases each). Per the germline V gene, CDR1 is MNHEY and CDR2 is SVGAGI. Between the trimmed V and J ends, which lost 8 bases and 8 bases, there was a span of 16 bases. This CDR3 region has 13 residues. The CDR3 loop is CASGTLGDDEQFF. In nucleotides, the CDR3 is TGTGCCAGCGGAACCTTGGGGGACGATGAGCAGTTCTTC.

Only a few counts were recorded for this clonotype. The chain recombines TRBV5-1 with TRBJ1-6; 10 bases line up with TRBD1. The CDR3 runs 15 residues. CDR1 and CDR2 from the germline V gene are SGHRS and YFSETQ. The V and J ends lost 4 bases and 9 bases, in that order; junction bases with no gene match: 7. In DNA, the CDR3 is TGCGCCAGCAGCATACCGACAGGGGGCCGTTCACCCCTCCACTTT. Amino acid sequence: CASSIPTGGRSPLHF.

The V and J genes are TRBV5-1 and TRBJ2-4; tentative D call: TRBD1 (6 bases). V lost 4 bases and J lost 9, with 14 bases in between. The CDR3 has 13 amino acids. CDR1 and CDR2 from the germline V gene are SGHRS and YFSETQ. In nucleotides, the CDR3 is TGCGCCAGCAGCCCCTCAGGGGTTGGCATTCAGTACTTC. It is translated as CASSPSGVGIQYF.

The chain joins TRBV6-5 to TRBJ1-5; 9 nucleotides line up with TRBD1. The CDR3 loop spans 16 amino acids. The germline CDR1 and CDR2 sequences are MNHEY and SVGAGI. With V trimmed by 5 bases and J by 5 bases, 10 bases remained unmatched. The CDR3 region is CASSRGGQGNYQPQHF. For the CDR3, the DNA is TGTGCCAGCAGTCGCGGGGGACAGGGTAATTATCAGCCCCAGCATTTT.